Following are 20 T cell receptor beta chains from one sample sequenced in a study of CD8 T cells in Susac syndrome. When the RNA was reverse transcribed, random hexamers were used with an input of 0.5 to 1 ug. TCRdb recomputed calls from the immunoSEQ multiplex PCR reads with MiXCR, one row per CDR3 protein. The sample holds about 210,000 distinct CDR3 sequences, about 94% seen once. Sample: CD4+ T cells from PBMCs. The receptors were gathered from a human donor with Susac syndrome.

The V gene is TRBV10-2, the J gene TRBJ2-7; D is unresolved. CDR3 length: 11 amino acids. Germline loops: CDR1 WSHSY, CDR2 SAAADI. V lost 5 bases to trimming and J lost 2 bases, with 4 bases between them. The CDR3 protein is CASSPAYEQYF. In DNA, the CDR3 is TGCGCCAGCAGTCCTGCCTACGAGCAGTACTTC.

This chain joins TRBV24-1 and TRBJ2-1; D gene ambiguous. The V end was cut by 3 bases, the J end by 7 bases, with 9 bases between. The CDR3 has 13 residues. CDR1 is KGHDR and CDR2 is SFDVKD in the germline V gene. In DNA form, the CDR3 reads TGTGCCACCAGTGATGAATCGAGGAATGAGCAGTTCTTC. The encoded protein is CATSDESRNEQFF.

The rearrangement links TRBV20-1 to TRBJ2-7, with D perhaps matching TRBD2 (6 bases). This CDR3 spans 12 amino acids. V was trimmed by 4 bases and J by 2 bases, leaving 9 bases between them. The germline gives CDR1 DFQATT, CDR2 SNEGSKA (reference sequence). For the CDR3, the DNA is TGCAGTGCTACCAGGGAGGCCTACGAGCAGTACTTC. Protein product: CSATREAYEQYF.

The DNA for the CDR3 is TGTGCCAGCAGTGAAGTGCTGGGACTAGCGGGGAACAATGAGCAGTTCTTC. Its protein is CASSEVLGLAGNNEQFF. V gene TRBV2 combines with J gene TRBJ2-1; 13 nucleotides agree with TRBD2. The junction had 5 bases not matched to a gene; V was cut back by 1 base and J by 5 bases. The V gene's germline CDR1 is SNHLY and CDR2 FYNNEI. The CDR3 spans 17 residues.

The rearrangement uses TRBV24-1 and TRBJ2-2; no definite D call. The CDR3 covers 12 residues. CDR1 KGHDR and CDR2 SFDVKD come from the germline V gene. The ends were cut back, 5 bases at V and 1 base at J, with 1 base in the middle. The CDR3 DNA sequence: TGTGCCACCAGTGGGAACACCGGGGAGCTGTTTTTT. Amino acid sequence: CATSGNTGELFF.

V is TRBV7-9 and J is TRBJ1-2, with D unresolved. The CDR3 sequence is 15 residues long. V was cut by 1 base and J by 0 bases, with 9 bases left in between. The germline gives CDR1 SEHNR, CDR2 FQNEAQ (reference sequence). In DNA, the CDR3 is TGTGCCAGCAGCTTAGGGTCAGCTGCTAACTATGGCTACACCTTC. Translation: CASSLGSAANYGYTF. The full variable domain, with the rest looked up from reference TRBV7-9 and TRBJ1-2, is DTGVSQNPRHKITKRGQNVTFRCDPISEHNRLYWYRQTLGQGPEFLTYFQNEAQLEKSRLLSDRFSAERPKGSFSTLEIQRTEQGDSAMYLCASSLGSAANYGYTFGSGTRLTVV.

This clonotype was picked up a small number of times. At one boundary the junction diverges from the germline segment, which might be a read error. V is TRBV7-2 and J is TRBJ2-5; D remains ambiguous. The CDR3 covers 13 residues. Germline-derived CDR1 and CDR2 are SGHTA and FQGNSA. The CDR3 DNA is TGTGCTAGCAGCTCCGGATCTCAAGAGACCCAGTACTTC. This gives the protein CASSSGSQETQYF.

This chain joins TRBV15 and TRBJ2-3; 8 nucleotides line up with TRBD2. This CDR3 has 17 amino acids. V lost 1 base and J lost 5; bases outside the gene matches: 11. Germline values: CDR1 LNHNV, CDR2 YYDKDF (reference sequence). The CDR3 region is CATSRGSSGGHGDTQYF. CDR3 in DNA: TGTGCCACCAGCAGAGGGTCGAGCGGGGGCCACGGAGATACGCAGTATTTT.

The chain links TRBV20-1 to TRBJ2-3; 9 positions match TRBD1. V lost 2 bases and J lost 4; bases outside the gene matches: 4. This CDR3 comprises 14 residues. Per the germline V gene, CDR1 is DFQATT and CDR2 is SNEGSKA (reference sequence). CDR3 protein: CSARWTGDADTQYF. CDR3 nucleotides: TGCAGTGCTAGATGGACAGGGGACGCAGATACGCAGTATTTT.

This chain links TRBV4-3 with TRBJ1-1, with D unresolved. Germline CDR1 is LGHNA and CDR2 is YSLEER. CDR3 length equals 14 residues. V was cut by 0 bases and J by 6 bases, with 11 bases left in between. CDR3 sequence: CASSQEGRMAEAFF. In nucleotides, the CDR3 is TGCGCCAGCAGCCAAGAAGGGAGAATGGCTGAAGCTTTCTTT.

V and J are TRBV30 and TRBJ1-5; the D gene is possibly TRBD1 (6 bases). This CDR3 contains 14 residues. Between the trimmed V and J ends, which lost 1 base and 4 bases, there was a span of 11 bases. Germline loops: CDR1 GTSNPN, CDR2 SVGIG (reference sequence). The CDR3 bases are TGTGCCTGGAGTGGGCGGGGGGCAAATCAGCCCCAGCATTTT. As protein: CAWSGRGANQPQHF. Supplemented by reference TRBV30 and TRBJ1-5, the full variable domain reads SQTIHQWPATLVQPVGSPLSLECTVEGTSNPNLYWYRQAAGRGLQLLFYSVGIGQISSEVPQNLSASRPQDRQFILSSKKLLLSDSGFYLCAWSGRGANQPQHFGDGTRLSIL.

The CDR3 loop is CASSEIQGIEKLFF. Written as DNA, the CDR3 is TGTGCCAGCAGCGAGATACAGGGTATCGAAAAACTGTTTTTT. The chain employs TRBV7-9 and TRBJ1-4, with a possible D match to TRBD1 (6 bases). Trimming took off 5 bases at V and 8 bases at J, with 15 bases between the two ends. Germline V CDR1 and CDR2: SEHNR, FQNEAQ (reference sequence). This CDR3 contains 14 residues.

CDR3 DNA sequence: TGTGCCAGCAGCTTAGATGCGGGCGGAGGGACCCAGTACTTC. Protein product: CASSLDAGGGTQYF. The chain carries TRBV7-3 and TRBJ2-5; D may be TRBD2 (5 bases). This CDR3 comprises 14 residues. Per germline, CDR1 SGHTA and CDR2 FQGTGA. Trimming took 2 bases from V and 7 from J, leaving 14 bases between them.

The V gene is TRBV4-3, the J gene TRBJ1-5, with D uncertain. The V and J ends lost 0 bases and 7 bases respectively, with 13 bases between them. The germline V gene encodes CDR1 LGHNA and CDR2 YSLEER. This CDR3 has 15 residues. CDR3 in amino acids: CASSQDTTTTQPQHF. The DNA of the CDR3 is TGCGCCAGCAGCCAAGATACCACGACGACCCAGCCCCAGCATTTT.

The chain recombines TRBV6-1 with TRBJ2-3; D not resolved. The V end lost 5 bases, the J end lost 4 bases, and 10 bases lay between the germline ends. This CDR3 is built from 13 residues. Germline CDR1 and CDR2: MNHNS and SASEGT. The CDR3 DNA sequence: TGTGCCAGCAGTCGCACAAAAGCAGATACGCAGTATTTT. This encodes CASSRTKADTQYF.

The chain has TRBV20-1 and TRBJ2-6; D gene uncertain. Between the trimmed V and J ends, which lost 3 bases and 3 bases, there was a span of 18 bases. This CDR3 comprises 17 residues. The V gene's germline CDR1 is DFQATT and CDR2 SNEGSKA (reference sequence). CDR3 sequence (DNA): TGCAGTGCTAGGGGGTCGAAGGGTTTAGATGGGGCCAACGTCCTGACTTTC. Translation: CSARGSKGLDGANVLTF.

In DNA form, the CDR3 reads TGCGCCAGCAGCTTGTATGGGCTCGCCGCCGAGACCCAGTACTTC. Its translation: CASSLYGLAAETQYF. V and J are TRBV5-1 and TRBJ2-5; D remains ambiguous. The CDR3 is 15 residues long. V lost 1 base and J 5 bases, leaving 15 bases between the germline ends. Germline-derived CDR1 and CDR2 are SGHRS and YFSETQ.

Details on this clonotype: It is likely a read error, because the conserved phenylalanine at the end of the CDR3 is missing. V gene TRBV5-1 combines with J gene TRBJ1-6, with D unresolved. Trimming pared 4 bases from V and 9 bases from J, leaving 11 bases between. CDR3 length: 13 residues. The germline gives CDR1 SGHRS, CDR2 YFSETQ. This chain's CDR3 is CASSEDPPSPLHL. CDR3 nucleotide sequence: TGCGCCAGCAGCGAGGATCCCCCTTCACCCCTCCACTTG.

The chain joins TRBV5-1 to TRBJ2-3; no definite D call. There are 13 residues in the CDR3. The V gene lost 7 bases and the J gene lost 1 base, with 10 bases spanning the gap. Germline V gives CDR1 SGHRS, CDR2 YFSETQ. As DNA, the CDR3 is TGCGCCAGCGGCGGCCTGGGCACAGATACGCAGTATTTT. This encodes CASGGLGTDTQYF.

This rearrangement joins TRBV20-1 to TRBJ1-5; D call uncertain. V lost 6 bases and J 2 bases, leaving 14 bases between the germline ends. CDR3 length: 14 residues. Looked up from germline, CDR1 is DFQATT and CDR2 is SNEGSKA (reference sequence). CDR3 DNA sequence: TGCAGTGCCGACGGGGAGGGTGGCAATCAGCCCCAGCATTTT. It codes for CSADGEGGNQPQHF.